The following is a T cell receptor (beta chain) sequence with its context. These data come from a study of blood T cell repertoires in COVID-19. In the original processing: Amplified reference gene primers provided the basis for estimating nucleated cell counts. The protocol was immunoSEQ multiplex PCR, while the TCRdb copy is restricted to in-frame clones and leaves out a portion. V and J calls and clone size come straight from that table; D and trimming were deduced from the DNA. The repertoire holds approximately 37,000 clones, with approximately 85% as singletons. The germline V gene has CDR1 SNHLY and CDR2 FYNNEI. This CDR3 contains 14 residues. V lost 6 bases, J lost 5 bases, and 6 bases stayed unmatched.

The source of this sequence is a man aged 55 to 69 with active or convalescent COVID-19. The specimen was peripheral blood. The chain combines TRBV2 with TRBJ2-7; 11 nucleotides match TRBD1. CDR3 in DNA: TGTGCCAGCAGCCCGGACAGGGGGCTCAACGAGCAGTACGTC. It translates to CASSPDRGLNEQYV.